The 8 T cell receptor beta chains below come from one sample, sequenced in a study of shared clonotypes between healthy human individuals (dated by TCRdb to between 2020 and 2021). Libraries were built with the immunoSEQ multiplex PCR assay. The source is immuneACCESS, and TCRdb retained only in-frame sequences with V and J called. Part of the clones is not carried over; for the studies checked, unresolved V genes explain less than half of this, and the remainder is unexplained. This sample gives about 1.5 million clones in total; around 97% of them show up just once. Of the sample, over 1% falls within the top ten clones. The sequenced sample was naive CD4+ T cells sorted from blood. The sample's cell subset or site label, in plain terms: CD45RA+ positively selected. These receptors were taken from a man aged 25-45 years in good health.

DNA for the CDR3: TGTGCCATCAGTGACAGGGGCCTCGAGGGGTCCCAGCATTTT. Translation gives CAISDRGLEGSQHF. The rearrangement uses TRBV10-3 and TRBJ1-5, with D maybe TRBD1 (6 bases). With 3 bases removed from V and 11 bases from J, the gap between germline ends came to 17 bases. CDR3 size: 14 residues. Germline CDR1 and CDR2: ENHRY and SYGVKD.

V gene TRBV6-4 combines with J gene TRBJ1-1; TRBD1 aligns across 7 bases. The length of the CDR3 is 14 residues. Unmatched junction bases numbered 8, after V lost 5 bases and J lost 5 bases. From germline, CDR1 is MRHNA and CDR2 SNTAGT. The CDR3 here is CASSPRGRGTEAFF. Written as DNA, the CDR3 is TGTGCCAGCAGTCCGAGGGGGCGAGGAACTGAAGCTTTCTTT.

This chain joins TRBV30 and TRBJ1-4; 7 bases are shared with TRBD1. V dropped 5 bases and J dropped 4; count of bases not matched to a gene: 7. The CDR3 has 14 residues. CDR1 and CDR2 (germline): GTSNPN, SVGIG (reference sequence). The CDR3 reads CAWGRDSHNEKLFF. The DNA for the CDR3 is TGTGCCTGGGGACGGGACAGCCATAATGAAAAACTGTTTTTT.

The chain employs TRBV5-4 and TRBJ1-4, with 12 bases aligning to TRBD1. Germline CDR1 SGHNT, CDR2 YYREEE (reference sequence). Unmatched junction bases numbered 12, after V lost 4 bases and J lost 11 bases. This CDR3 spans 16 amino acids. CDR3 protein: CASSPGTGGRNGKLFF. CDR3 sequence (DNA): TGTGCCAGCAGCCCCGGGACAGGGGGCCGGAATGGGAAACTGTTTTTT.

The CDR3 DNA reads as TGTGCCAGCAGCTTAAGGGACCGCGGAGGTTTAGGGGGCAATCAGCCCCAGCATTTT. It yields the protein CASSLRDRGGLGGNQPQHF. This chain uses TRBV7-2 with TRBJ1-5, with D maybe TRBD1 (5 bases). CDR1 and CDR2 from the germline V gene are SGHTA and FQGNSA. The CDR3 length is 19 residues. V was cut by 2 bases and J by 2 bases, with 22 bases left in between.

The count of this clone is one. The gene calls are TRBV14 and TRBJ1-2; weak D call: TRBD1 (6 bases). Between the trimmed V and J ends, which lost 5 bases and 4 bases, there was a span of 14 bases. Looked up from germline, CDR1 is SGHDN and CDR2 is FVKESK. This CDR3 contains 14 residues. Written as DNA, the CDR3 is TGTGCCAGCAGCTCTAGGTCAGGGGTCTATGGCTACACCTTC. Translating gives CASSSRSGVYGYTF.

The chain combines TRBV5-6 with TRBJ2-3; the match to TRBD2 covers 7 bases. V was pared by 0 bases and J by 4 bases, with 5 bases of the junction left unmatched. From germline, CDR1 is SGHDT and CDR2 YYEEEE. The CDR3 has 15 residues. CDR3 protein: CASSLGLAVSDTQYF. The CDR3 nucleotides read TGTGCCAGCAGCTTGGGACTAGCAGTGTCAGATACGCAGTATTTT.

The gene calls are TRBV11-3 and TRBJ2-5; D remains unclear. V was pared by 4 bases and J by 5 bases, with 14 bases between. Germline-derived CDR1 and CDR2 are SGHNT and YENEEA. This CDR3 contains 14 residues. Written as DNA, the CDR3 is TGTGCCAGCAGCTCTTCATCGGCGAGGGAGACCCAGTACTTC. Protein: CASSSSSARETQYF.